The 21 T cell receptor beta chains below were found in one sample sequenced in a study of blood T cell repertoires in COVID-19. TCRdb's table, derived via immunoSEQ multiplex PCR, lists solely in-frame clones and lacks some. This sample yields about 300,000 clones, of which just under 90% are seen a single time; 2.5% to 3% belongs to the top ten. Specimen: PBMCs or T cells enriched from blood (not recorded which). These receptors all come from a woman aged 45 to 65 who had been exposed to COVID-19.

This clone showed up just once. The CDR3 nucleotides read TGCGCCAGCAGTCAAGGGACAGGGGGATTAAACACCGGGGAGCTGTTTTTT. Encoded protein: CASSQGTGGLNTGELFF. The gene calls are TRBV23-1 and TRBJ2-2; TRBD1 agrees at 11 bases. TRBV23-1 is known as an ORF, though its function is uncertain. The CDR3 consists of 17 residues. V lost 2 bases, J lost 2 bases, and 4 bases stayed unmatched.

This clone showed up just once. The chain carries TRBV12-3 or TRBV12-4 and TRBJ1-6, with D unresolved. This CDR3 has 12 residues. V lost 6 bases and J lost 7, with 7 bases in between. The CDR3 DNA is TGTGCCAGCAGCCTTCAGAATTCACCCCTCCACTTT. It is translated as CASSLQNSPLHF.

The V gene is TRBV2, the J gene TRBJ1-5; TRBD1 aligns across 9 bases. Germline loops: CDR1 SNHLY, CDR2 FYNNEI. The CDR3 length is 15 residues. V was clipped by 6 bases and J by 6 bases; unmatched bases: 9. CDR3 sequence reads: CASSPGTGRSQPQHF. The CDR3 nucleotides are TGTGCCAGCAGCCCCGGGACAGGGCGCAGTCAGCCCCAGCATTTT.

The V and J genes are TRBV2 and TRBJ2-1; D is possibly TRBD2 (6 bases). V was shortened by 3 bases and J by 2 bases, with 11 bases between the two germline ends. The CDR3 spans 15 residues. CDR1 is SNHLY, CDR2 FYNNEI, per germline. The CDR3 loop is CASSEVGLPYNEQFF. CDR3 DNA: TGTGCCAGCAGTGAGGTGGGACTGCCCTACAATGAGCAGTTCTTC.

The table lists this clone with a count of one. The genes are TRBV28 and TRBJ1-1; the D gene is possibly TRBD1 (6 bases). Germline V lookup: CDR1 MDHEN, CDR2 SYDVKM. V was shortened by 8 bases and J by 0 bases, with 13 bases between the two germline ends. The CDR3 totals 14 residues. The CDR3, as DNA: TGTGCCAGCGAGCGACAGGCCATGAACACTGAAGCTTTCTTT. Its translation is CASERQAMNTEAFF.

The chain uses TRBV5-4 and TRBJ1-2, with D tentatively TRBD1 (5 bases). The germline gives CDR1 SGHNT, CDR2 YYREEE (reference sequence). V was shortened by 4 bases and J by 1 base, with 14 bases between the two germline ends. The CDR3 runs 15 residues. DNA of the CDR3: TGTGCCAGCAGCATCCCCCAGGGAAATAACTATGGCTACACCTTC. It encodes CASSIPQGNNYGYTF.

This clone has only a few counts. V and J are TRBV19 and TRBJ2-1, with D possibly being TRBD2 (6 bases). V lost 2 bases and J 0 bases, leaving 14 bases between the germline ends. CDR1 LNHDA and CDR2 SQIVND come from the germline V gene (reference sequence). The CDR3 loop spans 17 amino acids. The CDR3 region has the DNA TGTGCCAGTAGTATAATCCCTAGCGTGAGCTCCTACAATGAGCAGTTCTTC. Encoded protein: CASSIIPSVSSYNEQFF.

In its sample, this clone was seen once. The chain uses TRBV3-1 (or the pseudogene TRBV3-2) and TRBJ2-7, with unresolved D. Germline V gene data show CDR1 as LGHDT and CDR2 as YNNKEL (reference sequence). This CDR3 contains 13 residues. Between the trimmed V and J ends, which lost 4 bases and 0 bases, there was a span of 7 bases. The CDR3 nucleotides read TGTGCCAGCAGCCCTCGCTACTCCTACGAGCAGTACTTC. Translated: CASSPRYSYEQYF.

V gene TRBV7-8 combines with J gene TRBJ2-7; the D gene is possibly TRBD2 (5 bases). Germline V gene lookup returns CDR1 SGHVS and CDR2 FQNEAQ. Trimming cost V 4 bases and J 4 bases, with 20 bases left between them. This CDR3 contains 16 residues. CDR3 in amino acids: CASSSTGKRAGYEQYF. DNA for the CDR3: TGTGCCAGCAGCTCGACCGGGAAGAGAGCCGGTTACGAGCAGTACTTC.

The table lists this clone with a count of one. The CDR3 nucleotides are TGTGCCAGTAGTATTTTTGGACAGTACTACGAGCAGTACTTC. It codes for CASSIFGQYYEQYF. The chain uses TRBV19 and TRBJ2-7, with D maybe TRBD1 (6 bases). The CDR3 loop spans 14 amino acids. Between the trimmed V and J ends, which lost 3 bases and 3 bases, there was a span of 12 bases. Germline-derived CDR1 and CDR2 are LNHDA and SQIVND (reference sequence). The variable domain in full, with the rest retrieved from reference TRBV19 and TRBJ2-7, is DGGITQSPKYLFRKEGQNVTLSCEQNLNHDAMYWYRQDPGQGLRLIYYSQIVNDFQKGDIAEGYSVSREKKESFPLTVTSAQKNPTAFYLCASSIFGQYYEQYFGPGTRLTVT.

J is TRBJ2-3 and V is TRBV28; TRBD1 might be the D (7 bases). V was trimmed by 2 bases and J by 4 bases, leaving 13 bases between them. Germline CDR1 and CDR2: MDHEN and SYDVKM. The CDR3 contains 15 residues. This CDR3 is CASSLGGGRADTQYF. In nucleotides, the CDR3 is TGTGCCAGCAGTTTAGGAGGGGGCAGGGCAGATACGCAGTATTTT. The variable domain in full, completed from reference TRBV28 and TRBJ2-3, reads DVKVTQSSRYLVKRTGEKVFLECVQDMDHENMFWYRQDPGLGLRLIYFSYDVKMKEKGDIPEGYSVSREKKERFSLILESASTNQTSMYLCASSLGGGRADTQYFGPGTRLTVL.

The V call is TRBV12-3 or TRBV12-4, the J call TRBJ2-3, with D uncertain. This CDR3 spans 13 amino acids. The V and J ends lost 6 bases and 1 base respectively, with 8 bases between them. CDR3 residues: CASSRGRTDTQYF. CDR3 nucleotide sequence: TGTGCCAGCAGCCGCGGCCGCACAGATACGCAGTATTTT.

This rearrangement joins TRBV5-5 to TRBJ1-4; the D gene is possibly TRBD1 (5 bases). CDR3 size: 14 residues. Germline values: CDR1 SGHKS, CDR2 YYEKEE (reference sequence). V lost 0 bases and J 11 bases, leaving 14 bases between the germline ends. CDR3 protein: CASSLADEGRKLFF. CDR3 sequence (DNA): TGTGCCAGCAGCTTGGCCGATGAGGGGAGGAAACTGTTTTTT.

The V gene is TRBV29-1, the J gene TRBJ1-1; no clear D gene. With 4 bases removed from V and 0 bases from J, the gap between germline ends came to 9 bases. The length of the CDR3 is 13 residues. CDR1 is SQVTM and CDR2 is ANQGSEA in the germline V gene. The CDR3 reads CSVAGLMNTEAFF. DNA of the CDR3: TGCAGCGTTGCTGGGCTCATGAACACTGAAGCTTTCTTT.

This clone was counted at least ten times. V usage is TRBV29-1 and J usage is TRBJ2-3, with D tentatively TRBD2 (6 bases). Germline V gene data show CDR1 as SQVTM and CDR2 as ANQGSEA. Trimming pared 4 bases from V and 0 bases from J, leaving 20 bases between. The CDR3 has 17 amino acids. CDR3 DNA sequence: TGCAGCGTTGTGGACTATCAGACTCAAACTAGCACAGATACGCAGTATTTT. Translating it yields CSVVDYQTQTSTDTQYF.

The table lists this clone with a count of one. The gene calls are TRBV9 and TRBJ2-7; a weak D match, TRBD1 (5 bases). Per the germline V gene, CDR1 is SGDLS and CDR2 is YYNGEE. Trimming left V 3 bases short and J 2 bases short, with 12 bases between. The CDR3 contains 14 residues. The CDR3 nucleotides are TGTGCCAGCAGCGAGGGGCAGTCTACCTACGAGCAGTACTTC. Its translation is CASSEGQSTYEQYF.

V and J are TRBV6-5 and TRBJ2-7, with 10 bases fitting TRBD1. Germline V gene sequence: CDR1 MNHEY, CDR2 SVGAGI. V was pared by 2 bases and J by 6 bases, with 7 bases of the junction left unmatched. The CDR3 covers 15 residues. This CDR3 reads CASSYTGTGEGEQYF. CDR3 coding DNA: TGTGCCAGCAGTTACACCGGGACAGGGGAGGGCGAGCAGTACTTC.

This sequence joins TRBV19 and TRBJ2-2, with TRBD1 as a possible D gene (7 bases). Trimming left V 3 bases short and J 5 bases short, with 13 bases between. The CDR3 runs to 15 residues. Germline V gene sequence: CDR1 LNHDA, CDR2 SQIVND (reference sequence). The CDR3 reads CASSIYRGGTGELFF. In nucleotides, the CDR3 is TGTGCCAGTAGTATTTACAGGGGAGGTACCGGGGAGCTGTTTTTT. The full variable domain, rest sourced from reference TRBV19 and TRBJ2-2, is DGGITQSPKYLFRKEGQNVTLSCEQNLNHDAMYWYRQDPGQGLRLIYYSQIVNDFQKGDIAEGYSVSREKKESFPLTVTSAQKNPTAFYLCASSIYRGGTGELFFGEGSRLTVL.

The gene calls are TRBV28 and TRBJ1-1; D possibly corresponds to TRBD1 (5 bases). The CDR3 is 14 amino acids. The germline CDR1 and CDR2 sequences are MDHEN and SYDVKM. Trimming shortened V by 3 bases and J by 4 bases, and 12 bases separated the two germline ends. The CDR3 region has the DNA TGTGCCAGCAGTTTGGGGGGGGTACGCACTGAAGCTTTCTTT. It yields the protein CASSLGGVRTEAFF.

V gene TRBV30 combines with J gene TRBJ2-5, with 11 nucleotides matching TRBD1. CDR3 size: 14 residues. Trimming at V came to 5 bases and at J to 4 bases, leaving 6 bases not matched to a gene. Germline-derived CDR1 and CDR2 are GTSNPN and SVGIG (reference sequence). This CDR3 reads CAWAPGQGGETQYF. CDR3 nucleotides: TGTGCCTGGGCTCCGGGACAGGGGGGAGAGACCCAGTACTTC.

This clone came up once. The chain recombines TRBV5-1 with TRBJ2-1, with TRBD2 matching over 12 bases. CDR3 length: 14 amino acids. The V and J ends lost 4 bases and 10 bases, in that order; junction bases with no gene match: 6. Germline V gene lookup returns CDR1 SGHRS and CDR2 YFSETQ. Written as DNA, the CDR3 is TGCGCCAGCAGCCCGGGGACTAGCGGGTTGGAGCAGTTCTTC. The encoded protein is CASSPGTSGLEQFF.